The rows below give T cell receptor beta chains drawn from one sample of a study of blood T cell repertoires in COVID-19. The repertoire was sequenced with immunoSEQ multiplex PCR; TCRdb's copy has only in-frame clones and lacks some. The repertoire includes approximately 170,000 clones, under 80% of them detected once, and 3% sits in the top ten. Input material: peripheral blood. Every receptor here comes from a woman older than 75 with acute or convalescent COVID-19. Each CDR3 is given with its conserved first and last residue. A D gene is named only where the DNA matches it firmly. Not every row has a clone size; where given, it reads once, few, many or a size class.

j_call | clone_size | v_call | d_call | cdr3_aa | cdr3_nt
TRBJ2-1 | - | TRBV27 | - | CASSPSRNTYNEQFF | TGTGCCAGCAGTCCGTCTAGAAACACCTACAATGAGCAGTTCTTC
TRBJ2-4 | - | TRBV6-5 | TRBD2 | CASRGLAGGENIQYF | TGTGCCTCCCGCGGGCTAGCGGGAGGGGAAAACATTCAGTACTTC
TRBJ2-5 | - | TRBV25-1 | TRBD1 | CASPNPNRGTQETQYF | TGTGCCAGCCCTAACCCAAACAGGGGGACTCAAGAGACCCAGTACTTC
TRBJ2-5 | - | TRBV7-2 | - | CASSQRDLETQYF | TGTGCCAGCAGCCAAAGGGACTTAGAGACCCAGTACTTC
TRBJ1-5 | - | TRBV3-1/TRBV3-2 | - | CASSQAGNQPQHF | TGTGCCAGCAGCCAAGCCGGTAATCAGCCCCAGCATTTT
TRBJ2-2 | - | TRBV5-1 | TRBD1 | CASSLRQGFNTGELFF | TGCGCCAGCAGCTTGAGACAGGGATTTAACACCGGGGAGCTGTTTTTT
TRBJ2-7 | - | TRBV7-8 | TRBD2 | CASSLGGTSGYEQYF | TGTGCCAGCAGCTTAGGGGGGACTAGCGGCTACGAGCAGTACTTC
TRBJ2-3 | - | TRBV10-2 | - | CASSVSGSTDTQYF | TGCGCCAGCAGTGTATCGGGAAGCACAGATACGCAGTATTTT
TRBJ1-4 | many | TRBV2 | - | CASSEGTSGGEKLFF | TGTGCCAGCAGTGAAGGGACATCGGGGGGCGAAAAACTGTTTTTT
TRBJ2-7 | - | TRBV18 | - | CASSPGQISSYEQYF | TGTGCCAGCTCACCAGGACAAATTTCTTCCTACGAGCAGTACTTC
TRBJ1-2 | - | TRBV2 | TRBD1 | CASRQQGAFGYTF | TGTGCCAGCAGGCAACAGGGGGCGTTTGGCTACACCTTC
TRBJ2-4 | - | TRBV28 | - | CASASMGAGKNIQYF | TGTGCCAGCGCCTCCATGGGGGCGGGCAAAAACATTCAGTACTTC
TRBJ1-1 | - | TRBV28 | - | CASRTDPEGGTEAFF | TGTGCCAGCAGGACCGACCCAGAGGGTGGGACTGAAGCTTTCTTT
TRBJ2-5 | - | TRBV7-2 | - | CASSLMGTRETQYF | TGTGCCAGCAGCTTAATGGGGACACGGGAGACCCAGTACTTC
TRBJ1-5 | - | TRBV7-3 | - | CASSGQGNQPQHF | TGTGCCAGCAGCGGGCAGGGAAATCAGCCCCAGCATTTT
TRBJ1-4 | - | TRBV7-9 | - | CASSANSGRGFYEKLFF | TGTGCCAGCAGCGCTAATAGCGGCCGGGGTTTCTATGAAAAACTGTTTTTT
TRBJ1-3 | - | TRBV28 | - | CASSPYPGNTIYF | TGTGCCAGCAGCCCTTATCCTGGAAACACCATATATTTT
TRBJ1-4 | few | TRBV6-5 | TRBD1 | CASRTGQGEEKLFF | TGTGCCAGCAGGACGGGACAGGGTGAAGAAAAACTGTTTTTT
TRBJ1-4 | few | TRBV2 | TRBD1 | CASRGPPGTGYGNEKLFF | TGTGCCAGTCGAGGTCCCCCCGGGACAGGGTATGGTAATGAAAAACTGTTTTTT
TRBJ1-3 | - | TRBV5-1 | - | CASSEQVGNTIYF | TGCGCCAGCAGCGAACAGGTGGGGAACACCATATATTTT
TRBJ2-7 | - | TRBV18 | - | CASSTEVYEQYF | TGTGCCAGCTCAACGGAGGTCTACGAGCAGTACTTC
TRBJ2-7 | - | TRBV7-2 | - | CASSLTARWIDEQYF | TGTGCCAGCAGCTTGACGGCGAGGTGGATCGACGAGCAGTACTTC
TRBJ2-1 | - | TRBV29-1 | - | CSVFLYNEQFF | TGCAGCGTTTTCCTCTACAATGAGCAGTTCTTC
TRBJ1-5 | few | TRBV19 | - | CASTGMGSNQPQHF | TGTGCCAGTACAGGGATGGGAAGCAATCAGCCCCAGCATTTT
TRBJ1-1 | - | TRBV11-3 | TRBD1 | CASSKTGEGGAFF | TGTGCCAGCAGCAAGACAGGGGAGGGTGGCGCTTTCTTT
TRBJ2-3 | - | TRBV7-3 | TRBD2 | CASSWGGSTDTQYF | TGTGCCAGCAGCTGGGGGGGAAGCACAGATACGCAGTATTTT
TRBJ1-4 | - | TRBV6-5 | TRBD1 | CASSYDRELEKLFF | TGTGCCAGCAGCTACGACAGGGAACTAGAAAAACTGTTTTTT
TRBJ1-2 | few | TRBV3-1/TRBV3-2 | - | CASSNQGNYGYTF | TGTGCCAGCAGTAACCAGGGGAACTATGGCTACACCTTC
TRBJ2-6 | few | TRBV4-3 | TRBD1 | CASSQDGGQGASGANVLTF | TGCGCCAGCAGCCAAGATGGTGGGCAGGGGGCTTCTGGGGCCAACGTCCTGACTTTC
TRBJ2-5 | - | TRBV5-4 | - | CASSFRRGETQYF | TGTGCCAGCAGCTTTAGGCGAGGAGAGACCCAGTACTTC
TRBJ1-3 | - | TRBV5-4 | - | CASSGAGALGNTIYF | TGTGCCAGCAGCGGGGCAGGGGCCCTTGGAAACACCATATATTTT
TRBJ2-7 | few | TRBV4-2 | TRBD2 | CASSQGTSGGIYEQYF | TGTGCCAGCAGCCAAGGAACTAGCGGGGGAATCTACGAGCAGTACTTC
TRBJ2-5 | - | TRBV28 | TRBD1 | CASRPWGQVETQYF | TGTGCCAGCAGACCCTGGGGACAGGTGGAGACCCAGTACTTC
TRBJ2-7 | - | TRBV6-5 | - | CASSLFRSYEQYF | TGTGCCAGCAGTTTGTTTCGGTCCTACGAGCAGTACTTC
TRBJ2-7 | - | TRBV6-5 | TRBD2 | CASSYSSGLYEQYF | TGTGCCAGCAGTTACTCTAGCGGGCTCTACGAGCAGTACTTC
TRBJ1-1 | few | TRBV12-3/TRBV12-4 | TRBD1 | CASSRDSEAFF | TGTGCCAGCAGCCGGGACAGTGAAGCTTTCTTT
TRBJ2-7 | - | TRBV10-2 | TRBD2 | CASSEGVAGENEQYF | TGCGCCAGCAGTGAGGGGGTAGCGGGAGAGAACGAGCAGTACTTC
TRBJ1-5 | - | TRBV6-1 | TRBD1 | CASSSQGAQPQHF | TGTGCCAGCAGTTCTCAGGGGGCTCAGCCCCAGCATTTT
TRBJ2-3 | - | TRBV7-8 | - | CASSLDRLADTQYF | TGTGCCAGCAGCCTCGACAGGTTGGCAGATACGCAGTATTTT
TRBJ2-3 | - | TRBV2 | - | CASKDTGAGDTQYF | TGTGCCAGCAAGGACACGGGAGCTGGGGATACGCAGTATTTT
TRBJ2-5 | - | TRBV30 | TRBD1 | CAWSRTGLSETQYF | TGTGCCTGGAGTAGGACAGGGCTGAGCGAGACCCAGTACTTC
TRBJ2-1 | few | TRBV7-3 | TRBD2 | CASSTSGNFEQFF | TGTGCCAGCAGCACTAGCGGGAACTTTGAGCAGTTCTTC
TRBJ1-1 | - | TRBV3-1/TRBV3-2 | - | CASSPLRYVSAEAFF | TGTGCCAGCAGCCCGCTGAGATATGTTTCCGCTGAAGCTTTCTTT
TRBJ2-1 | once | TRBV9 | TRBD2 | CASSVGSSGRARLYNEQFF | TGTGCCAGCAGCGTAGGTTCTAGCGGGAGGGCCAGGCTCTACAATGAGCAGTTCTTC
TRBJ2-7 | - | TRBV6-2/TRBV6-3 | - | CASSSPSVAYEQYF | TGTGCCAGCAGTTCCCCGTCAGTTGCCTACGAGCAGTACTTC
TRBJ2-7 | - | TRBV5-5 | TRBD1 | CASRSGQGDGYEQYF | TGTGCCAGCAGATCGGGACAGGGGGACGGGTACGAGCAGTACTTC
TRBJ2-2 | once | TRBV28 | - | CASSWGKFTGSTGELFF | TGTGCCAGCAGCTGGGGCAAGTTCACCGGGAGCACCGGGGAGCTGTTTTTT
TRBJ2-1 | - | TRBV2 | - | CASSEQGADNEQFF | TGTGCCAGCAGTGAGCAAGGGGCGGACAATGAGCAGTTCTTC
TRBJ2-1 | - | TRBV28 | TRBD1 | CASTQRDRTYNEQFF | TGTGCCAGCACCCAAAGGGACAGGACCTACAATGAGCAGTTCTTC
TRBJ2-7 | - | TRBV9 | - | CASSLRDTLLYEQYF | TGTGCCAGCAGCTTGAGGGACACCCTCCTCTACGAGCAGTACTTC
TRBJ2-2 | few | TRBV18 | TRBD2 | CASSLAGGDTGELFF | TGTGCCAGCTCACTAGCGGGAGGTGACACCGGGGAGCTGTTTTTT
TRBJ1-5 | - | TRBV4-1 | - | CASSQDKGGNQPQHF | TGCGCCAGCAGCCAAGATAAAGGGGGAAATCAGCCCCAGCATTTT
TRBJ1-6 | - | TRBV6-1 | TRBD1 | CASSDQTGLGSPLHF | TGTGCCAGCAGTGACCAGACAGGGCTCGGATCACCCCTCCACTTT
TRBJ1-5 | - | TRBV6-5 | TRBD1 | CASSRDRGPYQPQHF | TGTGCCAGCAGCCGGGACAGGGGCCCCTATCAGCCCCAGCATTTT
TRBJ2-7 | - | TRBV7-6 | - | CASSPVIAAYEQYF | TGTGCCAGCAGCCCCGTGATAGCGGCCTACGAGCAGTACTTC
TRBJ2-1 | - | TRBV24-1 | TRBD2 | CATSDPGLAGVPNEQFF | TGTGCCACCAGTGACCCAGGACTAGCGGGAGTTCCCAATGAGCAGTTCTTC
TRBJ1-2 | once | TRBV6-5 | TRBD1 | CASSFGQGAYGYTF | TGTGCCAGCAGCTTTGGACAGGGGGCTTATGGCTACACCTTC